This entry features one T cell receptor beta chain sequence. Its antigen remains unknown. CDR1 is SGDLS and CDR2 is YYNGEE in the germline V gene. This CDR3 is 15 amino acids long. V lost 4 bases, J lost 4 bases, and 8 bases stayed unmatched. This sample was included in a study of cytomegalovirus exposure and HLA in healthy donors. Study details: In an early release, HLA-typed donors contributed some 80 million unique TCR sequences.

The study, taken as a whole, reports: TCR sequences were mostly rare, though some public TCRs occurred in many donors. Immune exposure was documented only through CMV serostatus.

Vbeta (60) and Jbeta (13) primers were used in the PCR. TCRdb's table, derived via immunoSEQ multiplex PCR, lists solely in-frame clones and lacks some. The sample lists under 150,000 clones; 70% to 85% were seen once. Sequencing used PBMCs. This sequence originates from a male donor in good health and CMV-seronegative. The chain has TRBV9 and TRBJ2-3; 8 bases fit TRBD2. The CDR3 nucleotides are TGTGCCAGCAGCCCCCAGCGGGAGAGAGCAGATACGCAGTATTTT. It codes for CASSPQRERADTQYF.